This is a list of T cell receptor beta chains from one sample in a study of cytomegalovirus exposure and HLA in healthy donors. The table came from immunoSEQ multiplex PCR; TCRdb's copy has only in-frame clones and leaves some out. The data contain 200,000 or so clones, approximately 80% of them singletons. The sample consisted of PBMCs. The source of these receptors is a woman under 30 in good health and CMV-seropositive. The CDR3 runs from the conserved cysteine through the conserved F or W. The D gene is left open where the match is weak. The size entry is marked missing in some rows and otherwise reads once, few, many or a size class.

d_call	clone_size	v_call	j_call	cdr3_aa	cdr3_nt
NA	few	TRBV9	TRBJ2-7	CASSVGSAGDYEQYF	TGTGCCAGCAGCGTAGGGTCAGCGGGTGACTACGAGCAGTACTTC
NA	NA	TRBV11-3	TRBJ1-4	CASSLNNGKLFF	TGTGCCAGCAGCTTAAACAATGGAAAACTGTTTTTT
TRBD1	once	TRBV2	TRBJ2-2	CASQPGQGGTGELFF	TGTGCCAGCCAACCGGGACAGGGGGGCACCGGGGAGCTGTTTTTT
NA	few	TRBV6-1	TRBJ2-1	CASSESRRRDEQFF	TGTGCCAGCAGTGAATCGCGGAGGAGGGATGAGCAGTTCTTC
NA	NA	TRBV11-3	TRBJ1-1	CASSSSGRGEAFF	TGTGCCAGCAGCAGCAGTGGTCGGGGTGAAGCTTTCTTT
NA	NA	TRBV7-2	TRBJ2-5	CASSLDVSRQETQYF	TGTGCCAGCAGCTTAGACGTCTCCCGCCAGGAGACCCAGTACTTC
TRBD2	NA	TRBV5-1	TRBJ2-7	CASSLAERGGLDEQYF	TGCGCCAGCAGCTTGGCGGAGCGGGGGGGCCTGGACGAGCAGTACTTC
NA	NA	TRBV19	TRBJ1-1	CASSISMGGTEAFF	TGTGCCAGTAGTATCTCCATGGGGGGGACTGAAGCTTTCTTT
NA	NA	TRBV6-1	TRBJ2-1	CASTLAVQGNNEQFF	TGTGCCAGCACCTTAGCGGTACAGGGGAACAATGAGCAGTTCTTC
NA	NA	TRBV19	TRBJ1-1	CASTKNTEAFF	TGTGCCAGTACCAAGAACACTGAAGCTTTCTTT
TRBD2	NA	TRBV7-2	TRBJ2-1	CASSYSGGAYNEQFF	TGTGCCAGCAGTTATAGCGGGGGGGCCTACAATGAGCAGTTCTTC
NA	NA	TRBV5-4	TRBJ2-7	CASRQQGGNYEQYF	TGTGCCAGCAGACAACAGGGTGGGAACTACGAGCAGTACTTC
NA	NA	TRBV7-9	TRBJ1-1	CASSVEDTEAFF	TGTGCCAGCAGCGTGGAGGACACTGAAGCTTTCTTT
TRBD1	NA	TRBV9	TRBJ2-5	CAGFESGGWETQYF	TGTGCCGGTTTTGAATCAGGGGGCTGGGAGACCCAGTACTTC
NA	NA	TRBV30	TRBJ1-2	CAWSVLTTGYTF	TGTGCCTGGAGTGTACTTACGACGGGGTACACCTTC
NA	NA	TRBV5-4	TRBJ1-2	CASSQWGVYGYTF	TGTGCCAGCAGCCAGTGGGGCGTATATGGCTACACCTTC
TRBD1	NA	TRBV12-5	TRBJ1-2	CASGGTGFYGYTF	TGTGCTAGTGGGGGGACAGGGTTTTATGGCTACACCTTC
TRBD2	NA	TRBV7-3	TRBJ2-1	CASSLNAPMRGGLNEQFF	TGTGCCAGCAGCTTAAACGCCCCAATGCGGGGGGGCCTGAATGAGCAGTTCTTC
NA	NA	TRBV27	TRBJ2-7	CASSLELTSDEQYF	TGTGCCAGCAGTTTGGAGCTCACAAGTGACGAGCAGTACTTC
NA	once	TRBV19	TRBJ1-5	CASSIVGLRPQHF	TGTGCCAGTAGTATAGTCGGACTTCGGCCCCAGCATTTT
NA	NA	TRBV5-8	TRBJ2-1	CASRTYPGSYNEQFF	TGTGCCAGCAGGACCTACCCGGGCTCCTACAATGAGCAGTTCTTC
TRBD1	NA	TRBV6-5	TRBJ2-7	CASSRDRALMGEQYF	TGTGCCAGCAGCCGGGACAGGGCGTTAATGGGAGAGCAGTACTTC
NA	NA	TRBV11-2	TRBJ1-2	CASSPEGSYGYTF	TGTGCCAGCAGCCCCGAGGGCAGCTATGGCTACACCTTC
NA	NA	TRBV11-3	TRBJ1-1	CASSNTGLGDTEAFF	TGTGCCAGCAGCAACACAGGGCTAGGGGACACTGAAGCTTTCTTT
NA	NA	TRBV7-9	TRBJ1-4	CASSYRAGEKLFF	TGTGCCAGCAGCTACAGGGCGGGTGAAAAACTGTTTTTT
TRBD1	NA	TRBV7-6	TRBJ1-2	CASSHSGTGVNGYTF	TGTGCCAGCAGTCACTCGGGGACAGGGGTAAATGGCTACACCTTC
TRBD2	NA	TRBV2	TRBJ2-7	CASTPGLAGPRYEQYF	TGTGCCAGCACACCGGGACTAGCGGGACCCCGCTACGAGCAGTACTTC
TRBD1	NA	TRBV28	TRBJ1-1	CASSSRTGRGNTEAFF	TGTGCCAGCAGTTCCCGGACAGGGCGCGGGAACACTGAAGCTTTCTTT
TRBD1	NA	TRBV2	TRBJ1-2	CASSQGGGYGYTF	TGTGCCAGCAGCCAAGGGGGCGGCTATGGCTACACCTTC
TRBD2	once	TRBV30	TRBJ2-3	CARQRGGPGDTQYF	TGTGCCAGACAGCGGGGGGGGCCCGGAGATACGCAGTATTTT
TRBD2	NA	TRBV9	TRBJ2-3	CASSVRGETDTQYF	TGTGCCAGCAGCGTGCGGGGGGAAACAGATACGCAGTATTTT
NA	NA	TRBV2	TRBJ1-5	CASSERAGDQPQHF	TGTGCCAGCAGTGAAAGGGCAGGGGATCAGCCCCAGCATTTT
TRBD1	NA	TRBV5-4	TRBJ2-3	CASSPRTGDTQYF	TGTGCCAGCAGCCCGAGGACAGGAGATACGCAGTATTTT
TRBD1	NA	TRBV5-1	TRBJ1-5	CASSLGQGVQPQHF	TGCGCCAGCAGCTTGGGGCAGGGGGTCCAGCCCCAGCATTTT
NA	NA	TRBV29-1	TRBJ1-3	CSVVARGNTIYF	TGCAGCGTGGTAGCCCGGGGAAACACCATATATTTT
NA	NA	TRBV7-9	TRBJ1-1	CASSSTGEAFF	TGTGCCAGCAGCTCTACAGGTGAAGCTTTCTTT
TRBD2	NA	TRBV5-1	TRBJ2-3	CASSFSGGATDTQYF	TGCGCCAGCAGCTTCAGCGGGGGGGCGACAGATACGCAGTATTTT
NA	NA	TRBV9	TRBJ1-3	CASSVGSSGSSGNTIYF	TGTGCCAGCAGCGTAGGCTCTTCGGGGTCCTCTGGAAACACCATATATTTT
TRBD1	NA	TRBV4-1	TRBJ2-2	CASSPGQGRSGELFF	TGCGCCAGCAGCCCAGGACAGGGAAGATCCGGGGAGCTGTTTTTT
NA	NA	TRBV6-5	TRBJ1-2	CASSPEAGYTF	TGTGCCAGCAGCCCAGAGGCTGGCTACACCTTC
NA	once	TRBV11-2	TRBJ2-3	CASSLGVAVTDTQYF	TGTGCCAGCAGCTTAGGAGTAGCGGTCACAGATACGCAGTATTTT
TRBD1	NA	TRBV18	TRBJ1-2	CASSPRGQAYGYTF	TGTGCCAGCTCACCACGGGGACAGGCCTATGGCTACACCTTC
NA	NA	TRBV7-2	TRBJ2-7	CASSLVQLRGFTYEQYF	TGTGCCAGCAGCTTAGTCCAGCTCAGGGGCTTTACCTACGAGCAGTACTTC
NA	NA	TRBV7-6	TRBJ1-1	CASSSFREGTEAFF	TGTGCCAGCAGCAGCTTCAGGGAGGGCACTGAAGCTTTCTTT
NA	NA	TRBV21-1	TRBJ1-2	CASSREDYPGYTF	TGTGCCAGCAGCAGGGAGGACTATCCTGGCTACACCTTC
TRBD2	NA	TRBV5-6	TRBJ2-3	CASSLAGTSGGDTQYF	TGTGCCAGCAGCTTGGCAGGGACTAGCGGTGGAGATACGCAGTATTTT
NA	NA	TRBV28	TRBJ2-7	CASSISMNRVGGYEQYF	TGTGCCAGCAGTATTTCCATGAACAGGGTCGGGGGGTACGAGCAGTACTTC
TRBD1	NA	TRBV25-1	TRBJ1-6	CASSHGTVYSPLHF	TGTGCCAGCAGCCACGGGACAGTTTATTCACCCCTCCACTTT
TRBD1	NA	TRBV5-1	TRBJ2-2	CASSLVPGQLRLGELFF	TGCGCCAGCAGCTTGGTTCCGGGACAGCTTCGGTTGGGGGAGCTGTTTTTT
TRBD1	NA	TRBV5-1	TRBJ1-2	CASSSHRTGDYLFSRPGSGYTF	TGCGCCAGCAGCTCCCACCGGACAGGGGACTACCTTTTTAGTCGGCCCGGGTCTGGCTACACCTTC
TRBD1	NA	TRBV11-2	TRBJ1-5	CASSTAPGGQPQHF	TGTGCCAGCAGCACCGCCCCAGGGGGACAGCCCCAGCATTTT
NA	NA	TRBV5-4	TRBJ2-3	CASSWRGGGNTDTQYF	TGTGCCAGCAGCTGGAGGGGAGGGGGGAACACAGATACGCAGTATTTT
TRBD1	NA	TRBV5-6	TRBJ1-6	CASSRTDRDSPLHF	TGTGCCAGCAGCAGAACTGACAGGGATTCACCCCTCCACTTT